These 9 T cell receptor beta chains share one sample of origin, sequenced in a study of T cells in Graves' hyperthyroidism and ophthalmopathy. The investigators amplified TCR beta CDR3 regions from RNA transcripts. With the HTBI primer set, the TCR CDR3 went through a first round of RT-PCR. TCRdb re-derived calls from the multiplex PCR reads in MiXCR, one entry per CDR3 protein. The repertoire holds more than 500,000 distinct CDR3 sequences, under 15% seen once, with over 3.5% in the top ten. Source material: blood. The receptor set was obtained from a middle-aged woman with Graves' ophthalmopathy.

This clonotype appeared a few times. The V and J genes are TRBV20-1 and TRBJ2-7; the D gene is possibly TRBD1 (6 bases). V was pared by 6 bases and J by 4 bases, with 16 bases between. This CDR3 region has 13 residues. The V gene's germline CDR1 is DFQATT and CDR2 SNEGSKA (reference sequence). CDR3 sequence (DNA): TGCAGTGCCGCGCCGGGACACCTATACGAGCAGTACTTC. Translating it yields CSAAPGHLYEQYF.

This clonotype was detected a few times. This chain uses TRBV6-1 with TRBJ2-1; TRBD2 matches 8 bases. The CDR3 sequence is 15 residues long. Germline V gene lookup returns CDR1 MNHNS and CDR2 SASEGT. With V trimmed by 7 bases and J by 3 bases, 8 bases remained unmatched. The CDR3 nucleotides are TGTGCCAGCAAATTACGTCTAGCGGGCTACAATGAGCAGTTCTTC. Translating gives CASKLRLAGYNEQFF.

DNA of the CDR3: TGTGCCAGCAGCTATGGGACGGCCGGTGGAGGCTACACCTTC. Its translation is CASSYGTAGGGYTF. The chain links TRBV5-6 to TRBJ1-2, with D perhaps matching TRBD1 (5 bases). The CDR3 runs to 14 residues. Per germline, CDR1 SGHDT and CDR2 YYEEEE. The V end lost 3 bases, the J end lost 8 bases, and 17 bases lay between the germline ends.

This clonotype was seen at least ten times. V gene TRBV2 combines with J gene TRBJ2-2, with D uncertain. With 3 bases removed from V and 6 bases from J, the gap between germline ends came to 5 bases. Germline CDR1 and CDR2: SNHLY and FYNNEI. The CDR3 length is 12 residues. CDR3: CASSDIAGELFF. CDR3 nucleotides: TGTGCCAGCAGTGATATTGCCGGGGAGCTGTTTTTT.

This clonotype came up many times. V gene TRBV7-8 combines with J gene TRBJ1-3; D uncertain. The CDR3 is made up of 12 amino acids. Germline loops: CDR1 SGHVS, CDR2 FQNEAQ. V lost 2 bases and J 8 bases, leaving 7 bases between the germline ends. This chain's CDR3 is CASSLSTDTIYF. CDR3 sequence (DNA): TGTGCCAGCAGCTTATCGACGGACACCATATATTTT.

This clonotype was counted ten times or more. The chain combines TRBV6-2 or TRBV6-3 with TRBJ2-7; 7 bases fit TRBD2. V gave up 0 bases and J gave up 2 bases; unmatched junction bases: 4. The CDR3 consists of 15 residues. Looked up from germline, CDR1 is MNHEY and CDR2 is SVGEGT. The CDR3 nucleotides read TGTGCCAGCAGTTACTCGCAGGGACTAACCTACGAGCAGTACTTC. Translating gives CASSYSQGLTYEQYF.

The sample holds many counts of this clonotype. The rearrangement uses TRBV29-1 and TRBJ1-3, with D unclear. Trimming stripped 4 bases from V and 0 bases from J, with 7 bases between. The length of the CDR3 is 13 residues. Germline V CDR1 and CDR2: SQVTM, ANQGSEA. CDR3 nucleotides: TGCAGCGTTGTGGTTCTCTCTGGAAACACCATATATTTT. Translating it yields CSVVVLSGNTIYF.

The V call is TRBV29-1, the J call TRBJ1-1; 9 positions match TRBD1. CDR3 size: 13 residues. The germline CDR1 and CDR2 sequences are SQVTM and ANQGSEA. V was clipped by 7 bases and J by 4 bases; unmatched bases: 7. The CDR3 bases are TGCAGCGCCGCGGGACAGGGAGGCACTGAAGCTTTCTTT. It yields the protein CSAAGQGGTEAFF.

This clonotype occurred many times. The chain is built from TRBV6-1 and TRBJ2-3; no definite D call. The CDR3 sequence is 14 residues long. Trimming cost V 8 bases and J 4 bases, with 16 bases left between them. CDR1 is MNHNS and CDR2 is SASEGT in the germline V gene. DNA of the CDR3: TGTGCCAGCTCTTTCCTCCAAAAAGCAGATACGCAGTATTTT. It yields the protein CASSFLQKADTQYF.